These 2 T cell receptor beta chains came from one sample sequenced in a study of early T cells in non-severe SARS-CoV-2 infection. TCRdb re-analysed the 5' RACE reads in MiXCR, keeping a single row per CDR3 protein. The table has about 46,000 distinct CDR3 sequences, 9.4% seen once. The starting material was whole blood, obtained at baseline. These receptors originate from an adult who was a healthcare worker with PCR-confirmed SARS-CoV-2 infection or an uninfected control (not recorded which).

V and J are TRBV3-1 and TRBJ2-5; no clear D. The CDR3 is 12 residues long. Germline CDR1 reads LGHDT; CDR2 reads YNNKEL (reference sequence). Trimming removed 2 bases from V and 1 base from J, with 2 bases in between. The CDR3 loop reads CASSQSQETQYF. DNA of the CDR3: TGTGCCAGCAGCCAAAGCCAAGAGACCCAGTACTTC.

In its sample, this clonotype was seen many times. The V call is TRBV5-1, the J call TRBJ1-2; TRBD1 matches 7 bases. The length of the CDR3 is 16 residues. Trimming took 0 bases from V and 8 from J; bases not matched to a gene: 13. Germline values: CDR1 SGHRS, CDR2 YFSETQ. The CDR3 DNA sequence: TGCGCCAGCAGCTTGGTTAACCGGGACAGACAGAGGGGCTACACCTTC. Translated: CASSLVNRDRQRGYTF.